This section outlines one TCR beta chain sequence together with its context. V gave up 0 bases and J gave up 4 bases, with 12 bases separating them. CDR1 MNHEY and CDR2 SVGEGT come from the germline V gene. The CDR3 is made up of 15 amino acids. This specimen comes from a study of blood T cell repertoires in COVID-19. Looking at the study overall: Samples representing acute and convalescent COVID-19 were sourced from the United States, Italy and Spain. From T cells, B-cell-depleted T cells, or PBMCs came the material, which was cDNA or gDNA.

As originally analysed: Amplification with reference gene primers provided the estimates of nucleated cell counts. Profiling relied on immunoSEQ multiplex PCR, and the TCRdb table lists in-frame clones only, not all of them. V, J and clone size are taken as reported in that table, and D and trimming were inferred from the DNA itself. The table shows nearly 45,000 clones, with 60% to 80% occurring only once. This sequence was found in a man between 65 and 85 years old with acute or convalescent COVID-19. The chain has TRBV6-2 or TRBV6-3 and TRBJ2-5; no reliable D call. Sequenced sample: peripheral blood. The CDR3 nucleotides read TGTGCCAGCAGTTACTCTCGAGTGGGCGTAGAGACCCAGTACTTC. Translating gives CASSYSRVGVETQYF.